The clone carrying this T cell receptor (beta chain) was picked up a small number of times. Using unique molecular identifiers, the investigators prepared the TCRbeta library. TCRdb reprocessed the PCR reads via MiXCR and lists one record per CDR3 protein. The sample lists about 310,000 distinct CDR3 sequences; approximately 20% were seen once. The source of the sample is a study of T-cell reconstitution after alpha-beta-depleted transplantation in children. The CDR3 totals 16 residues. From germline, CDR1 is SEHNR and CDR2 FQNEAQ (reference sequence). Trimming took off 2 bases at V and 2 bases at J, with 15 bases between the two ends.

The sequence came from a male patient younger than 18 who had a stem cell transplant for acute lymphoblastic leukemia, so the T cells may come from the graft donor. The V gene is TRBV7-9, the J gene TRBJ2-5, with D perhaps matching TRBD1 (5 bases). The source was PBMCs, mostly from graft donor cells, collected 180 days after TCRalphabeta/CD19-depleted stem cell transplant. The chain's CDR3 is CASSLPLGVMQETQYF. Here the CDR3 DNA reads TGTGCCAGCAGCTTACCCCTAGGGGTAATGCAAGAGACCCAGTACTTC.